What follows are 22 T cell receptor beta chains derived from one specimen sequenced in a study of OX40 agonist ivuxolimab in advanced cancers. Assay used: immunoSEQ multiplex PCR; TCRdb lists only in-frame clones, some missing. The sample has tens of thousands of clones, 84% seen once; the top ten hold about 13%. The sample was CD4+ or CD8+ T cells sorted from blood, taken in a trial of the OX40 agonist ivuxolimab. Receptors were obtained from an adult with an advanced solid tumor such as melanoma, head and neck, liver or kidney cancer.

V is TRBV15 and J is TRBJ1-5, with D possibly TRBD1 on 5 matching bases. Germline V gene lookup returns CDR1 LNHNV and CDR2 YYDKDF (reference sequence). Trimming removed 0 bases at V and 5 bases at J, with 11 bases between. The CDR3 contains 15 residues. CDR3 coding DNA: TGTGCCACCAGCAGAGATATGGCGGGGGATCAGCCCCAGCATTTT. As protein: CATSRDMAGDQPQHF.

In this sample, this clone turned up a few times. This chain links TRBV6-1 with TRBJ1-3, with no clear D. CDR1 MNHNS and CDR2 SASEGT come from the germline V gene. V gave up 2 bases and J gave up 0 bases, with 8 bases separating them. The CDR3 is made up of 15 amino acids. In DNA, the CDR3 is TGTGCCAGCAGTGAAAGAGGCAACTCTGGAAACACCATATATTTT. It specifies CASSERGNSGNTIYF.

The rearrangement joins TRBV11-2 to TRBJ2-3, with TRBD2 identical over 10 bases. CDR1 is SGHAT, CDR2 FQNNGV, per germline. The V gene end was trimmed by 4 bases and the J gene end by 2 bases; junction bases not matched to a gene: 9. This CDR3 is built from 17 residues. This chain's CDR3 is CASSSNPSGSVTDTQYF. CDR3 nucleotide sequence: TGTGCCAGCAGCTCCAATCCTAGCGGGAGTGTCACAGATACGCAGTATTTT.

The chain recombines TRBV30 with TRBJ1-1, with D hard to call. The germline gives CDR1 GTSNPN, CDR2 SVGIG (reference sequence). The V and J ends lost 1 base and 4 bases respectively, with 10 bases between them. The CDR3 contains 13 residues. CDR3 nucleotides: TGTGCCTGGAGTGGCAACCGGCCCACTGAAGCTTTCTTT. This codes for CAWSGNRPTEAFF. Filled out from reference TRBV30 and TRBJ1-1, the complete variable domain reads SQTIHQWPATLVQPVGSPLSLECTVEGTSNPNLYWYRQAAGRGLQLLFYSVGIGQISSEVPQNLSASRPQDRQFILSSKKLLLSDSGFYLCAWSGNRPTEAFFGQGTRLTVV.

V and J are TRBV15 and TRBJ2-1; 11 bases line up with TRBD2. CDR1 is LNHNV and CDR2 is YYDKDF in the germline V gene (reference sequence). With 2 bases clipped from V and 4 bases from J, the junction kept 4 bases outside the gene matches. The CDR3 extends over 16 amino acids. The DNA for the CDR3 is TGTGCCACCAGCAGATTTAGCGGGAGGGCTTACAATGAGCAGTTCTTC. This translates into CATSRFSGRAYNEQFF.

The gene calls are TRBV5-5 and TRBJ2-1; the D gene is possibly TRBD2 (5 bases). Germline V gene data show CDR1 as SGHKS and CDR2 as YYEKEE (reference sequence). V shed 1 base and J shed 10 bases, with 24 bases lying between them. The CDR3 extends over 17 amino acids. The CDR3 region has the DNA TGTGCCAGCAGCTTGCTCGGGGATGGGCTTTACAATGACGAGCAGTTCTTC. Translated, it gives CASSLLGDGLYNDEQFF.

V gene TRBV5-4 combines with J gene TRBJ2-3; D might be TRBD1 or TRBD2, each matching 5 bases. Trimming left V 5 bases short and J 2 bases short, with 12 bases between. Germline V lookup: CDR1 SGHNT, CDR2 YYREEE (reference sequence). This CDR3 region has 14 residues. The CDR3 coding sequence is TGTGCCAGCAGTAGGGACGCTTTCACAGATACGCAGTATTTT. Protein product: CASSRDAFTDTQYF.

In DNA form, the CDR3 reads TGTGCCAGCAGCCCCAGGGGCCGAATTTCGAATTCACCCCTCCACTTT. It is translated as CASSPRGRISNSPLHF. The V gene is TRBV5-6, the J gene TRBJ1-6; D is perhaps TRBD1 (6 bases). V lost 4 bases and J 7 bases, leaving 18 bases between the germline ends. The CDR3 is 16 amino acids. Per the germline V gene, CDR1 is SGHDT and CDR2 is YYEEEE.

The chain uses TRBV28 and TRBJ2-5, with 7 bases aligning to TRBD1. The V gene end was trimmed by 6 bases and the J gene end by 5 bases; junction bases not matched to a gene: 6. Germline CDR1 MDHEN, CDR2 SYDVKM. The CDR3 contains 13 residues. The CDR3 spells CASRATGLETQYF. The CDR3 DNA reads as TGTGCCAGCAGAGCGACAGGGCTGGAGACCCAGTACTTC.

CDR3 coding DNA: TGTGCCAGCAGAGACCCGCAGGGGTTTGGGGATGAGCAGTTCTTC. Translating it yields CASRDPQGFGDEQFF. This sequence joins TRBV6-1 and TRBJ2-1; perhaps TRBD1 as D (6 bases). With 6 bases removed from V and 8 bases from J, the gap between germline ends came to 20 bases. Germline values: CDR1 MNHNS, CDR2 SASEGT. This CDR3 is built from 15 residues.

This clone was seen only once. In nucleotides, the CDR3 is TGTGCCAGCAGTCCGTGGCAGGGTGTGGCCGGGGAGCTGTTTTTT. Its translation is CASSPWQGVAGELFF. The chain carries TRBV6-1 and TRBJ2-2, with D tentatively TRBD1 (5 bases). The CDR3 runs to 15 residues. Germline values: CDR1 MNHNS, CDR2 SASEGT. Trimming took off 5 bases at V and 6 bases at J, with 16 bases between the two ends.

The count of this clone is one. The chain employs TRBV19 and TRBJ2-1; weak D call: TRBD2 (6 bases). V was clipped by 2 bases and J by 5 bases, with 22 bases between them. CDR1 and CDR2 (germline): LNHDA, SQIVND (reference sequence). The CDR3 runs 18 residues. The CDR3 bases are TGTGCCAGTAGTATAAGGGCGCGGGAAACCCAAAAACACAATGAGCAGTTCTTC. Protein: CASSIRARETQKHNEQFF.

The chain joins TRBV5-1 to TRBJ1-2, with D unclear. Germline CDR1 SGHRS, CDR2 YFSETQ. The V end lost 5 bases, the J end lost 4 bases, and 15 bases lay between the germline ends. The CDR3 contains 14 residues. The CDR3 DNA sequence: TGCGCCAGCAGTTCAGGACGGAACTCCTATGGCTACACCTTC. Residues: CASSSGRNSYGYTF.

V is TRBV4-2 and J is TRBJ1-2, with a tentative D call TRBD1 (5 bases). Trimming cost V 3 bases and J 6 bases, with 11 bases left between them. The CDR3 consists of 13 residues. Germline V gives CDR1 LGHNA, CDR2 YNFKEQ. CDR3: CASSQGVADGYTF. The CDR3 bases are TGTGCCAGCAGCCAGGGGGTGGCAGATGGCTACACCTTC.

The V and J genes are TRBV5-1 and TRBJ1-1; D unclear. The CDR3 covers 13 residues. Germline CDR1 reads SGHRS; CDR2 reads YFSETQ. Trimming shortened V by 5 bases and J by 7 bases, and 15 bases separated the two germline ends. The chain's CDR3 is CASRPGLEGEAFF. Written as DNA, the CDR3 is TGCGCCAGCAGACCCGGACTAGAGGGTGAAGCTTTCTTT.

V is TRBV28 and J is TRBJ2-3, with D possibly being TRBD2 (6 bases). From germline, CDR1 is MDHEN and CDR2 SYDVKM. CDR3 length: 15 residues. Trimming took off 6 bases at V and 1 base at J, with 14 bases between the two ends. The CDR3, as DNA: TGTGCCAGCAGCCCCGGGACTTACCGCACAGATACGCAGTATTTT. Translated, it gives CASSPGTYRTDTQYF.

The gene calls are TRBV5-1 and TRBJ2-1; 12 bases fit TRBD2. Trimming took 3 bases from V and 4 from J; bases not matched to a gene: 5. Germline values: CDR1 SGHRS, CDR2 YFSETQ. The CDR3 consists of 16 residues. CDR3 DNA: TGCGCCAGCAGCTCGGGGCTAGCGGGAGGGTACAATGAGCAGTTCTTC. Translation gives CASSSGLAGGYNEQFF.

This chain joins TRBV19 and TRBJ1-5, with a tentative D call TRBD1 (5 bases). The CDR3 consists of 14 residues. The germline gives CDR1 LNHDA, CDR2 SQIVND (reference sequence). Trimming took 6 bases from V and 5 from J, leaving 14 bases between them. CDR3 coding DNA: TGTGCCAGTAGGGGCCCCATGGGGGATCAGCCCCAGCATTTT. It encodes CASRGPMGDQPQHF.

The chain uses TRBV7-9 and TRBJ1-4, with D possibly matching TRBD1 (6 bases). CDR1 is SEHNR, CDR2 FQNEAQ, per germline (reference sequence). The germline V and J ends were trimmed by 2 bases and 7 bases, with 14 bases remaining between them. CDR3 length equals 15 residues. The CDR3 here is CASSLRRGQGEKLFF. The CDR3 DNA reads as TGTGCCAGCAGCTTACGTCGGGGGCAGGGTGAAAAACTGTTTTTT.

The chain carries TRBV25-1 and TRBJ2-7; 7 nucleotides align to TRBD2. CDR1 and CDR2 from the germline V gene are MGHDK and SYGVNS. V was pared by 0 bases and J by 1 base, with 6 bases of the junction left unmatched. The CDR3 covers 16 residues. Here the CDR3 reads CASSEYRGGSSYEQYF. The CDR3 DNA is TGTGCCAGCAGTGAATATCGGGGCGGGAGTTCCTACGAGCAGTACTTC.

This rearrangement joins TRBV5-1 to TRBJ2-7, with TRBD1 identical over 9 bases. This CDR3 comprises 14 residues. CDR1 and CDR2 (germline): SGHRS, YFSETQ. Germline trimming cut 7 bases from V and 1 base from J; bases unmatched to any gene: 6. CDR3 amino acids: CASRTGTGSYEQYF. In nucleotides, the CDR3 is TGCGCCAGCCGGACCGGGACAGGGTCCTACGAGCAGTACTTC.

The rearrangement joins TRBV23-1 to TRBJ2-3, with D unresolved. TRBV23-1 is annotated as an ORF whose role is uncertain. The CDR3 has 15 amino acids. V lost 3 bases and J lost 2, with 12 bases in between. The CDR3 sequence: CASSHNQNLTDTQYF. In DNA form, the CDR3 reads TGCGCCAGCAGTCATAACCAGAACCTCACAGATACGCAGTATTTT.